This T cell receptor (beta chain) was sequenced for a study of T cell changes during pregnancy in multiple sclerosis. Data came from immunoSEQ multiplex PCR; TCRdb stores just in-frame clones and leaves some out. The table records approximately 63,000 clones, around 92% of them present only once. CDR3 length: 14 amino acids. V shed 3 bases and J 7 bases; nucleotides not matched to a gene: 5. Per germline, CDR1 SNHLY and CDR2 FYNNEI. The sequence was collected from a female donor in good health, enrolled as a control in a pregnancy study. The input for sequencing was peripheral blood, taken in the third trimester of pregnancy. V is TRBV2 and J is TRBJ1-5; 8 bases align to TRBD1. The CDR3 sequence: CASSDRTGLQPQHF. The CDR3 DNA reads TGTGCCAGCAGTGATAGGACAGGGTTGCAGCCCCAGCATTTT.